A single sample gave rise to the 25 T cell receptor beta chains below, sequenced in a study of T cell responses to AZD1222 COVID-19 vaccine (dated by TCRdb to the early 2020s). Library creation used the immunoSEQ multiplex PCR assay. TCRdb stores this immuneACCESS table with in-frame sequences only. Part of the clones is absent; in the studies checked, under half of the shortfall reflects unresolved V genes, and no reason is known for the rest. The sample table shows some 120,000 clones, and approximately 92% are seen once. Jointly, the top ten make up 0.85% to 1.3% of the sample. The meaning of the sample's time point label: baseline before first vaccination. Specimen: peripheral blood, collected on day 0 of AZD1222 vaccination. These receptor sequences come from an adult in good health.

The CDR3 protein is CASSQDPSRVYNSYNEQFF. CDR3 coding DNA: TGCGCCAGCAGCCAAGATCCAAGCAGGGTTTATAACTCCTACAATGAGCAGTTCTTC. This rearrangement joins TRBV4-1 to TRBJ2-1; the D gene is possibly TRBD1 (5 bases). V was cut by 0 bases and J by 0 bases, with 18 bases left in between. This CDR3 comprises 19 residues. Per germline, CDR1 MGHRA and CDR2 YSYEKL.

V is TRBV27 and J is TRBJ2-6; no definite D call. Trimming took 5 bases from V and 0 from J, leaving 11 bases between them. There are 16 residues in the CDR3. Germline V CDR1 and CDR2: MNHEY, SMNVEV (reference sequence). Written as DNA, the CDR3 is TGTGCCAGCAGTCTCCCCCCAGACTCTGGGGCCAACGTCCTGACTTTC. Translation gives CASSLPPDSGANVLTF.

The rearrangement joins TRBV10-2 to TRBJ2-2; unclear D gene. V gave up 3 bases and J gave up 9 bases, with 8 bases separating them. CDR1 and CDR2 (germline): WSHSY, SAAADI. This CDR3 has 12 residues. CDR3 DNA sequence: TGCGCCAGCAGTGATTCCAGACGGGAGCTGTTTTTT. Its protein product is CASSDSRRELFF.

The chain has TRBV7-9 and TRBJ1-2; possibly TRBD1 for D (6 bases). CDR3 length equals 18 residues. The ends were cut back, 3 bases at V and 5 bases at J, with 25 bases in the middle. Germline V gene lookup returns CDR1 SEHNR and CDR2 FQNEAQ (reference sequence). CDR3 in DNA: TGTGCCAGCAGCTTCCACCGAATCGGGGGGGGCATAAGATATGGCTACACCTTC. Protein: CASSFHRIGGGIRYGYTF.

V is TRBV28 and J is TRBJ1-5; TRBD1 matches 8 bases. Germline V gives CDR1 MDHEN, CDR2 SYDVKM. CDR3 length equals 15 residues. V lost 6 bases and J lost 4; bases outside the gene matches: 8. CDR3 nucleotides: TGTGCCAGCAGCGTACGGACAGGGAGGAATCAGCCCCAGCATTTT. The encoded protein is CASSVRTGRNQPQHF.

J is TRBJ1-2 and V is TRBV18; 7 nucleotides match TRBD1. The CDR3 consists of 13 residues. V trimming: 4 bases; J trimming: 2 bases; junction bases outside the gene matches: 1. Germline assignment: CDR1 KGHSH and CDR2 LQKENI. The CDR3 loop reads CASSRGQNYGYTF. DNA for the CDR3: TGTGCCAGCTCACGGGGACAGAACTATGGCTACACCTTC.

The rearrangement joins TRBV18 to TRBJ2-3; unclear D gene. V shed 1 base and J shed 3 bases, with 8 bases lying between them. CDR1 and CDR2 (germline): KGHSH, LQKENI. This CDR3 spans 14 amino acids. This chain's CDR3 is CASSPQTDTDTQYF. In nucleotides, the CDR3 is TGTGCCAGCTCACCACAAACCGATACAGATACGCAGTATTTT.

The chain recombines TRBV6-5 with TRBJ1-2, with 7 bases that match TRBD1. V lost 6 bases and J lost 5; bases outside the gene matches: 12. Germline values: CDR1 MNHEY, CDR2 SVGAGI. This CDR3 is built from 15 residues. This chain's CDR3 is CASSRDSSSHYGYTF. The CDR3 DNA is TGTGCCAGCAGCCGGGACAGTTCATCTCATTATGGCTACACCTTC.

The chain combines TRBV5-6 with TRBJ2-1; possibly TRBD1 or TRBD2 for D (6 bases each). The CDR3 consists of 15 residues. The V and J ends lost 6 bases and 4 bases respectively, with 17 bases between them. The germline CDR1 and CDR2 sequences are SGHDT and YYEEEE. Here the CDR3 DNA reads TGTGCCAGCATCGAAGGGGGGCACTTATACAATGAGCAGTTCTTC. The encoded protein is CASIEGGHLYNEQFF.

The rearrangement uses TRBV14 and TRBJ1-2, with D unresolved. V lost 3 bases and J lost 6, with 11 bases in between. The CDR3 totals 13 residues. Per germline, CDR1 SGHDN and CDR2 FVKESK. In DNA, the CDR3 is TGTGCCAGCAGCCACGCACAAGGGAATGGCTACACCTTC. Translated: CASSHAQGNGYTF.

The rearrangement joins TRBV4-1 to TRBJ2-7; 10 bases line up with TRBD1. The junction had 3 bases not matched to a gene; V was cut back by 4 bases and J by 3 bases. The CDR3 sequence is 14 residues long. CDR1 is MGHRA, CDR2 YSYEKL, per germline. CDR3 amino acids: CASSPGTGDYEQYF. The DNA of the CDR3 is TGCGCCAGCAGCCCTGGGACAGGGGACTACGAGCAGTACTTC.

The chain carries TRBV6-2 or TRBV6-3 and TRBJ1-1; TRBD1 is a possible D gene (6 bases). The CDR3 totals 15 residues. The germline V and J ends were trimmed by 0 bases and 3 bases, with 11 bases remaining between them. CDR1 and CDR2 (germline): MNHEY, SVGEGT. DNA for the CDR3: TGTGCCAGCAGTTACTCGACAGGCTGGGACACTGAAGCTTTCTTT. Amino acids: CASSYSTGWDTEAFF.

The CDR3 region is CASTHPGEAGANVLTF. The CDR3 DNA follows: TGTGCCAGCACACACCCAGGGGAAGCGGGGGCCAACGTCCTGACTTTC. J is TRBJ2-6 and V is TRBV7-9, with D possibly TRBD1 on 6 matching bases. The CDR3 is 16 amino acids. Deletions cut 7 bases from V and 4 bases from J, with 17 bases between. CDR1 and CDR2 (germline): SEHNR, FQNEAQ (reference sequence).

The V gene is TRBV3-1 (or the pseudogene TRBV3-2), the J gene TRBJ2-5; 7 bases map to TRBD1. The CDR3 has 15 amino acids. Germline V gene sequence: CDR1 LGHDT, CDR2 YNNKEL (reference sequence). V trimming: 4 bases; J trimming: 1 base; junction bases outside the gene matches: 6. The CDR3 bases are TGTGCCAGCAGCCTACGGGGACAGCTCCAAGAGACCCAGTACTTC. Encoded protein: CASSLRGQLQETQYF.

This chain links TRBV5-4 with TRBJ2-5; D unclear. The CDR3 length is 15 residues. V was pared by 4 bases and J by 1 base, with 14 bases between. The germline V gene encodes CDR1 SGHNT and CDR2 YYREEE (reference sequence). The CDR3 coding sequence is TGTGCCAGCAGCCCTTCGGGCCATACCCAAGAGACCCAGTACTTC. Its protein is CASSPSGHTQETQYF.

V and J are TRBV10-3 and TRBJ2-2; the match to TRBD1 covers 7 bases. The CDR3 runs to 14 residues. The junction had 1 base not matched to a gene; V was cut back by 6 bases and J by 0 bases. Looked up from germline, CDR1 is ENHRY and CDR2 is SYGVKD. CDR3 protein: CAISGTANTGELFF. As DNA, the CDR3 is TGTGCCATCAGCGGGACAGCGAACACCGGGGAGCTGTTTTTT.

The chain carries TRBV6-5 and TRBJ1-6, with 7 positions matching TRBD1. This CDR3 spans 13 amino acids. Germline CDR1 reads MNHEY; CDR2 reads SVGAGI. V lost 7 bases and J lost 6; bases outside the gene matches: 3. CDR3 residues: CASTHRGNSPLHF. The CDR3 DNA sequence: TGTGCCAGCACCCACAGGGGTAATTCACCCCTCCACTTT.

This clone was recorded only once. The rearrangement links TRBV11-2 to TRBJ2-1, with D perhaps given as TRBD1 or TRBD2 (5 bases each). Germline V gene sequence: CDR1 SGHAT, CDR2 FQNNGV. V gave up 4 bases and J gave up 1 base, with 14 bases separating them. The CDR3 is made up of 16 amino acids. The DNA of the CDR3 is TGTGCCAGCAGCTCCATTGGGGGACGTTCCTACAATGAGCAGTTCTTC. Residues: CASSSIGGRSYNEQFF.

This chain uses TRBV19 with TRBJ2-3; D is perhaps TRBD1 (5 bases). This CDR3 is built from 17 residues. The germline CDR1 and CDR2 sequences are LNHDA and SQIVND (reference sequence). Deletions cut 7 bases from V and 2 bases from J, with 22 bases between. The CDR3 region has the DNA TGTGCCAGTACCCCCTTTACAGGTGGAGTCTTCACAGATACGCAGTATTTT. Its protein product is CASTPFTGGVFTDTQYF.

The chain carries TRBV28 and TRBJ1-1; D unresolved. The length of the CDR3 is 11 residues. CDR1 and CDR2 (germline): MDHEN, SYDVKM. Trimming removed 7 bases from V and 7 bases from J, with 10 bases in between. DNA of the CDR3: TGTGCCAGCAAGGCAGTCCTTGAAGCTTTCTTT. Translated, it gives CASKAVLEAFF.

The chain recombines TRBV2 with TRBJ2-7, with 14 bases identical to TRBD2. Trimming took 8 bases from V and 9 from J; bases not matched to a gene: 15. CDR1 and CDR2 from the germline V gene are SNHLY and FYNNEI. The CDR3 consists of 16 residues. CDR3 loop: CASSYEGGLAGVRQYF. The CDR3, as DNA: TGTGCCAGCTCCTACGAGGGGGGACTAGCGGGAGTAAGGCAGTACTTC.

The V gene is TRBV14, the J gene TRBJ1-1; the D is unclear. Germline CDR1 reads SGHDN; CDR2 reads FVKESK. Trimming cost V 4 bases and J 0 bases, with 12 bases left between them. The CDR3 has 15 amino acids. CDR3 sequence reads: CASSRNRLVNTEAFF. The CDR3 nucleotides are TGTGCCAGCAGCCGGAACCGCTTAGTGAACACTGAAGCTTTCTTT.

V gene TRBV12-3 or TRBV12-4 combines with J gene TRBJ1-1; possible D gene TRBD1, 6 bases. V was pared by 8 bases and J by 0 bases, with 10 bases between. The CDR3 spans 13 residues. CDR3 in amino acids: CASADRMNTEAFF. The CDR3 coding sequence is TGTGCCAGCGCCGACAGGATGAACACTGAAGCTTTCTTT.

V is TRBV25-1 and J is TRBJ1-2, with 8 bases fitting TRBD1. The germline V gene encodes CDR1 MGHDK and CDR2 SYGVNS. With V trimmed by 2 bases and J by 3 bases, 5 bases remained unmatched. This CDR3 has 15 residues. In nucleotides, the CDR3 is TGTGCCAGCAGTGAAGGTTGGGACAGGCACTATGGCTACACCTTC. It is translated as CASSEGWDRHYGYTF.

This rearrangement joins TRBV7-9 to TRBJ2-1, with TRBD2 identical over 7 bases. V lost 2 bases, J lost 6 bases, and 19 bases stayed unmatched. This CDR3 comprises 19 residues. From germline, CDR1 is SEHNR and CDR2 FQNEAQ (reference sequence). The CDR3 DNA follows: TGTGCCAGCAGCTTACCCCGCCTCGGGGTGCGGGAGCTGGTCAATGAGCAGTTCTTC. As protein: CASSLPRLGVRELVNEQFF.